In this sample, the clone carrying this T cell receptor beta chain turned up a few times. Its antigen is as yet unknown. Primed by a sample-barcoded 5' primer and a J-beta primer mix, a second PCR proceeded for about 7 to 12 cycles. Sequencing of every sample gave 2.5 million or more CDR3-containing paired-end reads. MiXCR was run by TCRdb on the 5' RACE reads, yielding one entry per CDR3 protein. The table has fewer than 2 million distinct CDR3 sequences, about 39% seen once. Losses at the gene ends were 8 bases for V and 1 base for J; bases not matched to a gene: 3. Germline V CDR1 and CDR2: SGHTA, FQGNSA. CDR3 length equals 13 residues. The data were obtained in a study of blood T cells in healthy people across ages. Study results and caveats: CMV status of donors was unknown, possibly confounding expanded clonotype changes. Bulk PBMC profiling left naive and antigen-experienced comparisons inconclusive.

The donors, aged roughly 6 to 90, were healthy Caucasians from Russia. This receptor was taken from a human donor in good health. The chain links TRBV7-2 to TRBJ1-1; 8 nucleotides align to TRBD1. Sequencing was carried out using blood. In DNA form, the CDR3 reads TGTGCCAGCCGGGACAGGTGGAACACTGAAGCTTTCTTT. Translated, it gives CASRDRWNTEAFF.